The 11 T cell receptor beta chains presented below share a single source sample, sequenced in a study of CD8+ T cells in alopecia areata. Extracted RNA was reverse transcribed, and the resulting cDNA served as sequencing template. The data were produced by immunoSEQ multiplex PCR, yet TCRdb's version contains in-frame clones alone and is incomplete. The data contain approximately 210,000 clones, less than 65% of them seen just once; the ten biggest clones take up approximately 0.93%. Stated treatment: oral pan-JAK inhibitor, 5-10 mg twice daily. Specimen: CD4+ T cells sorted from blood, collected at week 24, from a patient treated with tofacitinib. These receptors originate from a human donor with alopecia areata.

This clone has just one count. This chain connects TRBV6-5 to TRBJ2-1, with 7 nucleotides matching TRBD2. The V gene end was trimmed by 1 base and the J gene end by 7 bases; junction bases not matched to a gene: 1. This CDR3 has 13 amino acids. Germline V CDR1 and CDR2: MNHEY, SVGAGI. The CDR3 spells CASSYLGGNEQFF. CDR3 nucleotide sequence: TGTGCCAGCAGTTACTTGGGGGGGAATGAGCAGTTCTTC.

The rearrangement joins TRBV29-1 to TRBJ1-1; D is unclear. This CDR3 contains 13 residues. The germline V gene encodes CDR1 SQVTM and CDR2 ANQGSEA. This CDR3 is CTGRELGETEAFF. The CDR3 region has the DNA TGCACCGGCAGAGAGTTAGGCGAGACTGAAGCTTTCTTT.

This clone came up a few times. The chain joins TRBV23-1 to TRBJ1-4, with D hard to call. TRBV23-1 is an open reading frame, and its role is uncertain. This CDR3 comprises 14 residues. V was shortened by 7 bases and J by 1 base, with 10 bases between the two germline ends. DNA of the CDR3: TGCGCCAGCACCTTGGTCGGAACTAATGAAAAACTGTTTTTT. As protein: CASTLVGTNEKLFF.

This clone has a single count. The rearrangement links TRBV7-2 to TRBJ2-3, with D perhaps being TRBD1 or TRBD2 (6 bases each). The length of the CDR3 is 16 residues. V was cut by 0 bases and J by 8 bases, with 18 bases left in between. Germline V CDR1 and CDR2: SGHTA, FQGNSA. In DNA, the CDR3 is TGTGCCAGCAGCTTAGCGGGTAGCCCCGGGGGCGGTACGCAGTATTTT. This encodes CASSLAGSPGGGTQYF.

The chain has TRBV18 and TRBJ1-2; the match to TRBD1 covers 8 bases. Germline V gives CDR1 KGHSH, CDR2 LQKENI. The CDR3 is 14 residues long. The V segment lost 0 bases and the J segment 10 bases; nucleotides outside the gene matches: 7. The CDR3 region has the DNA TGTGCCAGCTCACCACCCTCCGGGACAGGACACTACACCTTC. Protein: CASSPPSGTGHYTF.

This chain connects TRBV29-1 to TRBJ2-3; D perhaps matches TRBD1 (6 bases). V shed 3 bases and J shed 2 bases, with 9 bases lying between them. CDR3 length equals 13 residues. Germline CDR1 SQVTM, CDR2 ANQGSEA. The CDR3 region is CSVDEGHTDTQYF. In nucleotides, the CDR3 is TGCAGCGTTGACGAGGGACACACAGATACGCAGTATTTT.

This chain uses TRBV29-1 with TRBJ2-1; D remains ambiguous. With 4 bases removed from V and 7 bases from J, the gap between germline ends came to 8 bases. CDR1 is SQVTM and CDR2 is ANQGSEA in the germline V gene. CDR3 size: 11 residues. In DNA, the CDR3 is TGCAGCGTTGGGAGTCAGAATGAGCAGTTCTTC. Translation gives CSVGSQNEQFF.

The V and J genes are TRBV9 and TRBJ2-5; 8 bases agree with TRBD2. Trimming cost V 0 bases and J 2 bases; bases outside gene matches: 3. This CDR3 region has 15 residues. The V gene's germline CDR1 is SGDLS and CDR2 YYNGEE. The CDR3, as DNA: TGTGCCAGCAGCGTAGGTAGCGGGGTTCAAGAGACCCAGTACTTC. Protein: CASSVGSGVQETQYF.

This clone was detected only a few times. The chain joins TRBV19 to TRBJ1-6; D gene ambiguous. Germline V gene lookup returns CDR1 LNHDA and CDR2 SQIVND (reference sequence). The CDR3 is 13 residues long. V was trimmed by 2 bases and J by 7 bases, leaving 6 bases between them. CDR3 sequence reads: CASSISPNSPLHF. The CDR3 DNA is TGTGCCAGTAGTATATCACCGAATTCACCCCTCCACTTT.

The chain couples TRBV4-3 to TRBJ2-3; D is unclear. This CDR3 has 14 amino acids. Germline CDR1 reads LGHNA; CDR2 reads YSLEER. Trimming cost V 0 bases and J 3 bases, with 7 bases left between them. The CDR3 DNA sequence: TGCGCCAGCAGCCAAGATCGACTGACAGATACGCAGTATTTT. It is translated as CASSQDRLTDTQYF.

The chain recombines TRBV29-1 with TRBJ2-3; 10 nucleotides align to TRBD2. V was clipped by 7 bases and J by 2 bases; unmatched bases: 6. The CDR3 covers 14 residues. CDR1 and CDR2 (germline): SQVTM, ANQGSEA. CDR3 nucleotide sequence: TGCAGCGCCCCACTAGCGGGGAACACAGATACGCAGTATTTT. Protein: CSAPLAGNTDTQYF.